The 22 T cell receptor beta chains reported below all come from one sample, sequenced in a study of spatial heterogeneity in lung cancer. Study-wide results and caveats: One measure, the expanded intratumoral alpha and beta TCR count, tracked tumor mutation counts.

The sample's time point: sample taken at primary tumor resection. TCRdb recomputed calls from the 5' RACE reads with MiXCR, one row per CDR3 protein. The sample holds 1,500 or so distinct CDR3 sequences; roughly 4.9% are singletons and the top ten take 11%. No antigen has been assigned to these receptors. Here the sequenced sample was lung tumor tissue, taken at surgery. Receptors were obtained from a male donor with early-stage non-small cell lung cancer.

In its sample, this clonotype ranks as medium-sized. V gene TRBV19 combines with J gene TRBJ2-5; the D is unclear. Deletions cut 5 bases from V and 0 bases from J, with 13 bases between. The CDR3 has 15 residues. Germline values: CDR1 LNHDA, CDR2 SQIVND (reference sequence). The CDR3 nucleotides are TGTGCCAGTAGTTTCTCGGACGGGTACCAAGAGACCCAGTACTTC. Translating it yields CASSFSDGYQETQYF.

In this sample, this clonotype is medium-sized. The V call is TRBV12-3 or TRBV12-4, the J call TRBJ2-7; D is possibly TRBD1 (6 bases). V was clipped by 3 bases and J by 6 bases, with 15 bases between them. The CDR3 loop spans 14 amino acids. DNA for the CDR3: TGTGCCAGCAGTTTCTCAGGGGTAGGGGGCGAGCAGTACTTC. Residues: CASSFSGVGGEQYF.

Judged by abundance, this clonotype is medium-sized. The V and J genes are TRBV11-2 and TRBJ1-4; 8 nucleotides align to TRBD1. CDR3 length: 15 amino acids. Germline V gene lookup returns CDR1 SGHAT and CDR2 FQNNGV. The V and J ends lost 2 bases and 5 bases, in that order; junction bases with no gene match: 4. The DNA of the CDR3 is TGTGCCAGCAGCTTACCGACAGGGGCAAATGAAAAACTGTTTTTT. It yields the protein CASSLPTGANEKLFF. Complete variable domain (other parts from reference TRBV11-2 and TRBJ1-4): EAGVAQSPRYKIIEKRQSVAFWCNPISGHATLYWYQQILGQGPKLLIQFQNNGVVDDSQLPKDRFSAERLKGVDSTLKIQPAKLEDSAVYLCASSLPTGANEKLFFGSGTQLSVL.

This clonotype counts as medium-sized. The J gene is TRBJ2-2, the V gene TRBV7-2, with D possibly TRBD1 on 5 matching bases. This CDR3 region has 15 residues. Germline lookup yields CDR1 SGHTA and CDR2 FQGNSA. The germline V and J ends were trimmed by 3 bases and 4 bases, with 12 bases remaining between them. This chain's CDR3 is CASSFYQGATGELFF. The DNA of the CDR3 is TGTGCCAGCAGCTTCTACCAGGGTGCCACCGGGGAGCTGTTTTTT.

By sample fraction, this clonotype is large (0.1 to 1%). This rearrangement joins TRBV20-1 to TRBJ2-3; D tentatively fits TRBD1 or TRBD2 (5 bases each). The CDR3 runs to 14 residues. The V gene lost 3 bases and the J gene lost 2 bases, with 12 bases spanning the gap. Germline CDR1 is DFQATT and CDR2 is SNEGSKA (reference sequence). CDR3 loop: CSASTGLTTDTQYF. The CDR3 DNA reads TGCAGTGCTAGTACGGGGCTAACCACAGATACGCAGTATTTT.

By sample share, this clonotype is large. This sequence joins TRBV10-3 and TRBJ1-2; tentatively, D is TRBD1 (5 bases). Germline V gene data show CDR1 as ENHRY and CDR2 as SYGVKD. Trimming pared 4 bases from V and 0 bases from J, leaving 15 bases between. The CDR3 runs to 16 residues. CDR3: CAISGIQGPANYGYTF. The CDR3 DNA sequence: TGTGCCATCAGTGGGATTCAGGGACCAGCTAACTATGGCTACACCTTC.

This clonotype is classed as large (0.1 to 1%). V gene TRBV7-9 combines with J gene TRBJ2-7; a weak D match, TRBD2 (5 bases). The CDR3 is 14 amino acids. Germline CDR1 SEHNR, CDR2 FQNEAQ (reference sequence). Trimming left V 5 bases short and J 2 bases short, with 13 bases between. The CDR3 bases are TGTGCCAGCAGCCCCTCGCGGGTACCCTACGAGCAGTACTTC. It encodes CASSPSRVPYEQYF.

Within the sample, this clonotype is medium-sized. The V and J genes are TRBV2 and TRBJ1-5; D ambiguous. The CDR3 contains 14 residues. Trimming removed 8 bases from V and 0 bases from J, with 11 bases in between. Germline V gene sequence: CDR1 SNHLY, CDR2 FYNNEI. CDR3: CASGEAYSNQPQHF. In DNA form, the CDR3 reads TGTGCCAGCGGGGAAGCTTATAGCAATCAGCCCCAGCATTTT. The complete variable domain, with remaining parts taken from reference TRBV2 and TRBJ1-5, reads EPEVTQTPSHQVTQMGQEVILRCVPISNHLYFYWYRQILGQKVEFLVSFYNNEISEKSEIFDDQFSVERPDGSNFTLKIRSTKLEDSAMYFCASGEAYSNQPQHFGDGTRLSIL.

This clonotype is judged medium-sized. The rearrangement uses TRBV20-1 and TRBJ2-6, with a possible D match to TRBD2 (6 bases). This CDR3 has 18 amino acids. Trimming stripped 0 bases from V and 0 bases from J, with 15 bases between. CDR1 is DFQATT, CDR2 SNEGSKA, per germline (reference sequence). Here the CDR3 reads CSARDQGLLSSGANVLTF. DNA of the CDR3: TGCAGTGCTAGAGATCAGGGACTCTTGAGCTCTGGGGCCAACGTCCTGACTTTC.

In its sample, this clonotype is medium-sized. The chain recombines TRBV29-1 with TRBJ2-6; no firm D call. V lost 5 bases to trimming and J lost 0 bases, with 11 bases between them. This CDR3 contains 15 residues. Germline CDR1 and CDR2: SQVTM and ANQGSEA. This CDR3 reads CSVTTKPSGANVLTF. CDR3 bases: TGCAGCGTTACGACCAAACCCTCTGGGGCCAACGTCCTGACTTTC.

This clonotype is medium-sized (0.01 to 0.1%) within its sample. This chain uses TRBV28 with TRBJ2-7; possibly TRBD1 for D (5 bases). This CDR3 has 15 amino acids. Germline lookup yields CDR1 MDHEN and CDR2 SYDVKM. The V gene lost 5 bases and the J gene lost 4 bases, with 18 bases spanning the gap. Written as DNA, the CDR3 is TGTGCCAGCAGTCAATCTGCAGGGTTCCTGTACGAGCAGTACTTC. Encoded protein: CASSQSAGFLYEQYF.

By share of the sample, this clonotype is large (0.1 to 1%). The chain uses TRBV20-1 and TRBJ2-5; D is tentatively TRBD1 or TRBD2 (6 bases each). V gave up 3 bases and J gave up 3 bases, with 17 bases separating them. CDR1 and CDR2 from the germline V gene are DFQATT and SNEGSKA (reference sequence). This CDR3 is built from 15 residues. The CDR3 DNA reads TGCAGTGCTAGGGATCCCGAGGGGGGAAAAGAGACCCAGTACTTC. Translation gives CSARDPEGGKETQYF.

In its sample, this clonotype is medium-sized. The chain is built from TRBV11-2 and TRBJ2-3; 7 bases are shared with TRBD2. V lost 6 bases and J lost 4; bases outside the gene matches: 1. There are 12 residues in the CDR3. Germline CDR1 reads SGHAT; CDR2 reads FQNNGV. The CDR3 protein is CASRGGADTQYF. In DNA, the CDR3 is TGTGCCAGCAGGGGGGGGGCAGATACGCAGTATTTT.

In its sample, this clonotype is medium-sized (0.01 to 0.1%). The chain couples TRBV11-2 to TRBJ2-2, with D maybe TRBD1 (5 bases). The CDR3 runs 15 residues. Germline V gives CDR1 SGHAT, CDR2 FQNNGV. Trimming pared 2 bases from V and 2 bases from J, leaving 9 bases between. Here the CDR3 DNA reads TGTGCCAGCAGCTTACTCAGGGCAAACACCGGGGAGCTGTTTTTT. Residues: CASSLLRANTGELFF.

This clonotype is labeled as medium-sized (0.01 to 0.1%). This chain links TRBV28 with TRBJ1-5; the D is unclear. V was pared by 6 bases and J by 10 bases, with 19 bases between. The CDR3 length is 14 residues. Germline V CDR1 and CDR2: MDHEN, SYDVKM. CDR3 region: CASSSAGRGRPQHF. CDR3 sequence (DNA): TGTGCCAGCAGCTCCGCCGGCCGTGGCCGTCCCCAGCATTTT.

Within the sample, this clonotype is medium-sized. V and J are TRBV6-5 and TRBJ2-7, with D possibly called TRBD1 or TRBD2 (7 bases each). Germline lookup yields CDR1 MNHEY and CDR2 SVGAGI. V was clipped by 5 bases and J by 2 bases, with 13 bases between them. CDR3 length: 14 amino acids. CDR3 sequence reads: CASSAQGGAYEQYF. The CDR3, as DNA: TGTGCCAGCAGTGCCCAGGGGGGGGCCTACGAGCAGTACTTC.

This clonotype is termed large. The rearrangement joins TRBV7-9 to TRBJ2-5; perhaps TRBD1 as D (6 bases). Trimming pared 2 bases from V and 1 base from J, leaving 8 bases between. The CDR3 sequence is 14 residues long. Germline CDR1 reads SEHNR; CDR2 reads FQNEAQ (reference sequence). CDR3 loop: CASSLSQGQETQYF. The CDR3 nucleotides read TGTGCCAGCAGCTTATCACAGGGCCAAGAGACCCAGTACTTC. Combining the CDR3 with reference TRBV7-9 and TRBJ2-5 gives the whole variable domain DTGVSQNPRHKITKRGQNVTFRCDPISEHNRLYWYRQTLGQGPEFLTYFQNEAQLEKSRLLSDRFSAERPKGSFSTLEIQRTEQGDSAMYLCASSLSQGQETQYFGPGTRLLVL.

This clonotype is judged medium-sized. The chain couples TRBV29-1 to TRBJ2-1; 7 positions match TRBD2. CDR1 is SQVTM, CDR2 ANQGSEA, per germline. The CDR3 consists of 13 residues. V shed 4 bases, J shed 9 bases, and the junction held 9 bases outside the gene matches. The CDR3 DNA sequence: TGCAGCGTTGGGGGGGGTAGGGTAAGTGAGCAGTTCTTC. This codes for CSVGGGRVSEQFF.

This clonotype qualifies as large. V gene TRBV5-5 combines with J gene TRBJ1-2; D is undetermined. The CDR3 contains 14 residues. Trimming stripped 4 bases from V and 4 bases from J, with 14 bases between. CDR1 and CDR2 (germline): SGHKS, YYEKEE (reference sequence). This chain's CDR3 is CASSPDSGGYGYTF. CDR3 in DNA: TGTGCCAGCAGCCCCGATTCTGGCGGCTATGGCTACACCTTC.

This clonotype is large in the sample. The chain is built from TRBV12-3 or TRBV12-4 and TRBJ1-4, with unresolved D. This CDR3 region has 12 residues. Trimming stripped 3 bases from V and 7 bases from J, with 6 bases between. The CDR3 protein is CASSFRSEKLFF. CDR3 DNA: TGTGCCAGCAGTTTTAGGTCTGAAAAACTGTTTTTT.

The rearrangement links TRBV10-3 to TRBJ2-7; D is possibly TRBD1 (5 bases). The CDR3 length is 13 residues. Germline values: CDR1 ENHRY, CDR2 SYGVKD. Between the trimmed V and J ends, which lost 2 bases and 7 bases, there was a span of 12 bases. The CDR3 loop is CAISEDRGEEQYF. In DNA, the CDR3 is TGTGCCATCAGTGAGGATAGGGGCGAAGAGCAGTACTTC.

By sample fraction, this clonotype is medium-sized (0.01 to 0.1%). The gene calls are TRBV7-2 and TRBJ1-2; no firm D call. Germline CDR1 reads SGHTA; CDR2 reads FQGNSA. The ends were cut back, 5 bases at V and 3 bases at J, with 10 bases in the middle. The CDR3 contains 13 residues. The CDR3, as DNA: TGTGCCAGCAGCCACCCAGGAGACTATGGCTACACCTTC. Its translation: CASSHPGDYGYTF.